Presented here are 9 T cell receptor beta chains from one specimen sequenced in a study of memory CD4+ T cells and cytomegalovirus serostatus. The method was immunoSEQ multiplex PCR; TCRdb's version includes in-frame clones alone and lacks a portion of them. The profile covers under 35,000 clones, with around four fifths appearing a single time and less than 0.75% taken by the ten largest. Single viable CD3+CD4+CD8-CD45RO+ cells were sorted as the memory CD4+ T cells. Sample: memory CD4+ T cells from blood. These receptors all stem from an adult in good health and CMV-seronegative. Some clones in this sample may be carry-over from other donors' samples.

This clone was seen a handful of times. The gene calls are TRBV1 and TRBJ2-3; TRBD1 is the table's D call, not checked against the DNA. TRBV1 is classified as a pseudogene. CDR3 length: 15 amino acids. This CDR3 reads CTSSQDCQYTDTQYF. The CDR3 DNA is TGCACCAGCAGCCAAGATTGCCAGTACACAGATACGCAGTATTTT.

The CDR3 protein is CASSFRDPEQFF. In DNA, the CDR3 is TGTGCCAGCAGCTTTCGGGATCCCGAGCAGTTCTTC. The genes are TRBV21-1 and TRBJ2-1; TRBD2 reflects the table's D call only, with no check against the DNA. TRBV21-1 has pseudogene status. CDR3 length: 12 residues.

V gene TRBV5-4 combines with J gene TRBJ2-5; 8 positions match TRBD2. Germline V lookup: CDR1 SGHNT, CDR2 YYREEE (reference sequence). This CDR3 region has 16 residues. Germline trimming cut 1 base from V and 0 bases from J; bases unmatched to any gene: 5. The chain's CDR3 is CASSLNRGGYQETQYF. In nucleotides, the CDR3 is TGTGCCAGCAGCTTGAACCGCGGGGGGTACCAAGAGACCCAGTACTTC.

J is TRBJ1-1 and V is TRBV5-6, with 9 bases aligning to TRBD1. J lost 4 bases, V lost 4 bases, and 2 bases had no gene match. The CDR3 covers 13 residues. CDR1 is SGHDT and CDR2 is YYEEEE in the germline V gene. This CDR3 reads CASSATGGTEAFF. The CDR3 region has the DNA TGTGCCAGCAGCGCGACAGGGGGCACTGAAGCTTTCTTT.

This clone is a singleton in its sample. The CDR3 sequence: CASSQGRDRYGYTF. The CDR3 bases are TGTGCCAGCAGCCAAGGTCGAGACAGATATGGCTACACCTTC. This chain joins TRBV4-2 and TRBJ1-2; a weak D match, TRBD1 (5 bases). The V gene lost 1 base and the J gene lost 5 bases, with 11 bases spanning the gap. The germline V gene encodes CDR1 LGHNA and CDR2 YNFKEQ. There are 14 residues in the CDR3.

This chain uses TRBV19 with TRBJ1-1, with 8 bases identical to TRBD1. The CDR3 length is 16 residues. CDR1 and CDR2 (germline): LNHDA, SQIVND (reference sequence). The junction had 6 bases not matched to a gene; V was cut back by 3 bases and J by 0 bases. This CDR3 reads CASSIPLGQVNTEAFF. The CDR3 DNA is TGTGCCAGTAGTATTCCCCTGGGACAGGTGAACACTGAAGCTTTCTTT.

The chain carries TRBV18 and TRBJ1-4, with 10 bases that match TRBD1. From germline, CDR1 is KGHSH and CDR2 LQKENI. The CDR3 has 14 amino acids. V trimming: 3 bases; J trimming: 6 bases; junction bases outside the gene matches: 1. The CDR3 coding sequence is TGTGCCAGCTCACCGGGGACAGGGGATGAAAAACTGTTTTTT. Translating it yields CASSPGTGDEKLFF.

The CDR3 region is CASNDPNTEAFF. DNA of the CDR3: TGTGCCAGCAATGATCCGAACACTGAAGCTTTCTTT. This chain links TRBV6-1 with TRBJ1-1; D call uncertain. The V gene lost 7 bases and the J gene lost 1 base, with 7 bases spanning the gap. Germline values: CDR1 MNHNS, CDR2 SASEGT. This CDR3 spans 12 amino acids.

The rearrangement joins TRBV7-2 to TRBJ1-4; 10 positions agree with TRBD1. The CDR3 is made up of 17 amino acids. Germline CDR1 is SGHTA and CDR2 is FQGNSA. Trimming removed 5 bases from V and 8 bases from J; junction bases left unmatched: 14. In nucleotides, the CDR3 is TGTGCCAGCAGCATGAGACAGGGGGCGCGGAGTTCGGAAAAACTGTTTTTT. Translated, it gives CASSMRQGARSSEKLFF.